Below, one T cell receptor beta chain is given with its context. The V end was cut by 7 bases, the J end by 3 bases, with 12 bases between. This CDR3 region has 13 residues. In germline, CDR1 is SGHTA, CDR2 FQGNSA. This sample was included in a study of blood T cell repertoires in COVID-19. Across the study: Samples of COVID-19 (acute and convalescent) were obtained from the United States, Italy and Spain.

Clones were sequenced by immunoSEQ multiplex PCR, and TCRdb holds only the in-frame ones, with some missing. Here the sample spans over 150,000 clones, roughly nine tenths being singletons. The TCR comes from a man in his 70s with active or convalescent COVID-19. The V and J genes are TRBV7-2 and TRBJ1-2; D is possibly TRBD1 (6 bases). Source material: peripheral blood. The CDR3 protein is CASTTGIDYGYTF. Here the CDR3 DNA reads TGTGCCAGCACCACAGGGATCGACTATGGCTACACCTTC.